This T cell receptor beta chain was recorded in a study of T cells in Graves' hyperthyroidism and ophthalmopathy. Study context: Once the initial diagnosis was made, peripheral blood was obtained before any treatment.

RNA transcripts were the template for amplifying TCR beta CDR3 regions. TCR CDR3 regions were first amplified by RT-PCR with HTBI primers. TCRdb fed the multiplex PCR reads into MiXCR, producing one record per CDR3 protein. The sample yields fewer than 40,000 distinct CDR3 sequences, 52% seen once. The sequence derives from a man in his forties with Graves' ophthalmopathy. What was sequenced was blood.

CDR3 sequence: CASSEQGGGRDAFF. The CDR3 nucleotides are TGTGCCAGCAGTGAACAGGGCGGAGGGCGCGACGCTTTCTTT. J is TRBJ1-1 and V is TRBV6-1, with D tentatively TRBD1 (5 bases). The V end was cut by 2 bases, the J end by 11 bases, with 18 bases between. This CDR3 comprises 14 residues. CDR1 MNHNS and CDR2 SASEGT come from the germline V gene.